This passage covers 9 T cell receptor beta chains from one sample sequenced in a study of shared clonotypes between healthy human individuals. This table comes from immunoSEQ multiplex PCR, and its TCRdb copy is limited to in-frame clones, with some not included. The sample lists some 1.5 million clones; around 98% were seen once. What was sequenced was naive CD4+ T cells sorted from blood. Subset: CD45RA+ positively selected. The receptors here all came from a man between 25 and 39 years old in good health.

This chain links TRBV28 with TRBJ2-3; 8 bases are a match to TRBD2. The trim removed 5 bases at V and 6 bases at J, leaving 10 bases unmatched. Germline CDR1 reads MDHEN; CDR2 reads SYDVKM. This CDR3 is 15 amino acids long. CDR3 residues: CASSHWSGSGDTQYF. The CDR3 bases are TGTGCCAGCAGTCACTGGAGCGGGAGTGGTGATACGCAGTATTTT.

The chain recombines TRBV5-1 with TRBJ2-7; no firm D call. Per germline, CDR1 SGHRS and CDR2 YFSETQ. The CDR3 is made up of 13 amino acids. Trimming removed 2 bases from V and 0 bases from J, with 6 bases in between. The CDR3 nucleotides read TGCGCCAGCAGCTTCCGGGCCTCCTACGAGCAGTACTTC. Residues: CASSFRASYEQYF.

The chain is built from TRBV10-2 and TRBJ2-3; D uncertain. The ends were cut back, 4 bases at V and 2 bases at J, with 10 bases in the middle. Germline-derived CDR1 and CDR2 are WSHSY and SAAADI. This CDR3 contains 14 residues. CDR3 residues: CASSARQTTDTQYF. The CDR3 DNA is TGCGCCAGCAGTGCGAGGCAGACCACAGATACGCAGTATTTT.

The gene calls are TRBV5-4 and TRBJ2-7; 11 bases match TRBD1. This CDR3 is built from 16 residues. Losses at the gene ends were 4 bases for V and 4 bases for J; bases not matched to a gene: 10. Germline CDR1 is SGHNT and CDR2 is YYREEE (reference sequence). Here the CDR3 DNA reads TGTGCCAGCAGCCCAACCGGGACAGGGGGTAGGTACGAGCAGTACTTC. Protein sequence: CASSPTGTGGRYEQYF. Full variable domain (missing parts from reference TRBV5-4 and TRBJ2-7): ETGVTQSPTHLIKTRGQQVTLRCSSQSGHNTVSWYQQALGQGPQFIFQYYREEENGRGNFPPRFSGLQFPNYSSELNVNALELDDSALYLCASSPTGTGGRYEQYFGPGTRLTVT.

The chain recombines TRBV9 with TRBJ2-3, with D uncertain. From germline, CDR1 is SGDLS and CDR2 YYNGEE. The germline V and J ends were trimmed by 0 bases and 3 bases, with 8 bases remaining between them. The CDR3 runs 14 residues. Here the CDR3 DNA reads TGTGCCAGCAGCGTAGAAGGAAGGACAGATACGCAGTATTTT. This gives the protein CASSVEGRTDTQYF.

The J gene is TRBJ2-5, the V gene TRBV7-9; D not certain. CDR1 SEHNR and CDR2 FQNEAQ come from the germline V gene (reference sequence). Trimming shortened V by 1 base and J by 0 bases, and 6 bases separated the two germline ends. The CDR3 is 14 residues long. The CDR3 nucleotides are TGTGCCAGCAGCTTAGAGGGATACCAAGAGACCCAGTACTTC. It codes for CASSLEGYQETQYF. The full variable domain, with the rest looked up from reference TRBV7-9 and TRBJ2-5, is DTGVSQNPRHKITKRGQNVTFRCDPISEHNRLYWYRQTLGQGPEFLTYFQNEAQLEKSRLLSDRFSAERPKGSFSTLEIQRTEQGDSAMYLCASSLEGYQETQYFGPGTRLLVL.

The rearrangement joins TRBV5-3 to TRBJ2-5, with TRBD1 matching 8 bases. TRBV5-3 is designated an ORF whose function remains uncertain. V lost 1 base, J lost 5 bases, and 7 bases stayed unmatched. CDR3 size: 15 residues. CDR3 nucleotide sequence: TGTGCCAGAAGCTTGAGGTCGACAGGGGTGGAGACCCAGTACTTC. Residues: CARSLRSTGVETQYF.

This clone was seen only once. The chain recombines TRBV5-1 with TRBJ1-4; D is perhaps TRBD1 (5 bases). CDR1 and CDR2 (germline): SGHRS, YFSETQ. The CDR3 is made up of 16 amino acids. V shed 0 bases and J shed 5 bases, with 14 bases lying between them. The CDR3 protein is CASSLASQGPNEKLFF. CDR3 nucleotide sequence: TGCGCCAGCAGCTTGGCTTCCCAGGGACCAAATGAAAAACTGTTTTTT.

The CDR3 bases are TGTGCCAGCAGCCCTGCCAGGGGGAGCTCCTACGAGCAGTACTTC. Protein product: CASSPARGSSYEQYF. V is TRBV11-2 and J is TRBJ2-7, with TRBD1 identical over 7 bases. Losses at the gene ends were 5 bases for V and 0 bases for J; bases not matched to a gene: 7. The CDR3 totals 15 residues. CDR1 is SGHAT and CDR2 is FQNNGV in the germline V gene.